The 13 T cell receptor beta chains presented below share a single source sample, sequenced in a study of T cell changes during pregnancy in multiple sclerosis. Sequencing was performed with immunoSEQ multiplex PCR; in TCRdb, only in-frame clones are kept and a portion is missing. The table has about 93,000 clones, approximately 92% seen once. Specimen: peripheral blood, collected after pregnancy. These receptors were collected from a female donor with multiple sclerosis, enrolled in a pregnancy study.

The chain is built from TRBV30 and TRBJ1-6, with TRBD1 identical over 8 bases. With 2 bases clipped from V and 10 bases from J, the junction kept 7 bases outside the gene matches. The CDR3 is 14 residues long. Per germline, CDR1 GTSNPN and CDR2 SVGIG (reference sequence). The CDR3 region has the DNA TGTGCCTGGAGTCCTACCCAGGGGGCCTCACCCCTCCACTTT. As protein: CAWSPTQGASPLHF.

This sequence joins TRBV27 and TRBJ1-1; 7 bases align to TRBD1. The germline V gene encodes CDR1 MNHEY and CDR2 SMNVEV (reference sequence). Unmatched junction bases numbered 11, after V lost 8 bases and J lost 2 bases. CDR3 length equals 15 residues. CDR3 bases: TGTGCCAGCCAACAGGGGCCCCCGACCAACACTGAAGCTTTCTTT. As protein: CASQQGPPTNTEAFF.

The V and J genes are TRBV19 and TRBJ1-2, with TRBD1 identical over 7 bases. Trimming took 3 bases from V and 4 from J; bases not matched to a gene: 5. This CDR3 has 14 residues. Germline V gene data show CDR1 as LNHDA and CDR2 as SQIVND (reference sequence). Here the CDR3 DNA reads TGTGCCAGTAGTATTGGACAGGAAAGCTATGGCTACACCTTC. It codes for CASSIGQESYGYTF.

V is TRBV6-1 and J is TRBJ1-5, with D maybe TRBD1 (6 bases). The ends were cut back, 3 bases at V and 3 bases at J, with 9 bases in the middle. Germline CDR1 reads MNHNS; CDR2 reads SASEGT. There are 14 residues in the CDR3. In DNA form, the CDR3 reads TGTGCCAGCAGTGAGGACAGTTACAATCAGCCCCAGCATTTT. Translation gives CASSEDSYNQPQHF.

The DNA of the CDR3 is TGCGCCAGCAGCTTGGCCCCTAGCGGGGGGGAAGATGAGCAGTTCTTC. Residues: CASSLAPSGGEDEQFF. The chain joins TRBV5-1 to TRBJ2-1, with 12 bases fitting TRBD2. Germline trimming cut 0 bases from V and 8 bases from J; bases unmatched to any gene: 6. CDR1 is SGHRS and CDR2 is YFSETQ in the germline V gene. The CDR3 has 16 residues.

The gene calls are TRBV6-1 and TRBJ1-5; D remains unclear. This CDR3 has 15 amino acids. The germline CDR1 and CDR2 sequences are MNHNS and SASEGT. Trimming took 2 bases from V and 7 from J, leaving 15 bases between them. The chain's CDR3 is CASSESPGSGQPQHF. DNA for the CDR3: TGTGCCAGCAGTGAAAGCCCCGGTTCAGGACAGCCCCAGCATTTT.

This sequence joins TRBV5-6 and TRBJ2-1, with D possibly being TRBD1 (6 bases). Trimming removed 1 base from V and 10 bases from J, with 12 bases in between. This CDR3 has 13 amino acids. Germline assignment: CDR1 SGHDT and CDR2 YYEEEE. The CDR3: CASSLLGAWEQFF. The CDR3 DNA sequence: TGTGCCAGCAGCTTGTTGGGGGCTTGGGAGCAGTTCTTC.

This sequence joins TRBV12-5 and TRBJ2-5, with 10 bases that match TRBD2. Trimming cost V 7 bases and J 0 bases; bases outside gene matches: 14. CDR3 length: 18 residues. Germline-derived CDR1 and CDR2 are LGHNT and FRNRAP. In nucleotides, the CDR3 is TGTGCTAGTGCCCCTGAGAAGCGGGAGGGTGAATACCAAGAGACCCAGTACTTC. Protein: CASAPEKREGEYQETQYF.

The J gene is TRBJ2-7, the V gene TRBV5-4, with TRBD1 as a possible D gene (5 bases). CDR1 is SGHNT and CDR2 is YYREEE in the germline V gene (reference sequence). The CDR3 extends over 15 amino acids. Trimming pared 0 bases from V and 2 bases from J, leaving 12 bases between. In nucleotides, the CDR3 is TGTGCCAGCAGCTTGGGCAGACAGTCAACCTACGAGCAGTACTTC. Protein sequence: CASSLGRQSTYEQYF. The full variable domain, rest sourced from reference TRBV5-4 and TRBJ2-7, is ETGVTQSPTHLIKTRGQQVTLRCSSQSGHNTVSWYQQALGQGPQFIFQYYREEENGRGNFPPRFSGLQFPNYSSELNVNALELDDSALYLCASSLGRQSTYEQYFGPGTRLTVT.

The chain's CDR3 is CASSLGRGVSTEAFF. The CDR3 bases are TGTGCCAGCAGCTTGGGACGGGGAGTGTCGACTGAAGCTTTCTTT. This sequence joins TRBV5-6 and TRBJ1-1; no clear D. With 0 bases removed from V and 5 bases from J, the gap between germline ends came to 14 bases. The CDR3 length is 15 residues. Germline V lookup: CDR1 SGHDT, CDR2 YYEEEE.

The genes are TRBV14 and TRBJ2-1; 9 bases align to TRBD1. After removal of 4 bases from V and 15 bases from J, the junction contained 10 bases not matched to a gene. The V gene's germline CDR1 is SGHDN and CDR2 FVKESK. The CDR3 totals 13 residues. The CDR3 protein is CASSPQGARSSFF. For the CDR3, the DNA is TGTGCCAGCAGCCCACAGGGGGCGAGGTCCTCGTTCTTC.

The rearrangement joins TRBV5-4 to TRBJ2-1; 8 bases map to TRBD2. The CDR3 is 15 residues long. Germline lookup yields CDR1 SGHNT and CDR2 YYREEE (reference sequence). The V and J ends lost 2 bases and 7 bases, in that order; junction bases with no gene match: 8. The CDR3 here is CASSFRGGSRNEQFF. The CDR3 DNA follows: TGTGCCAGCAGCTTTCGCGGGGGGTCTCGAAATGAGCAGTTCTTC.

J is TRBJ1-1 and V is TRBV6-6; 7 bases fit TRBD1. This CDR3 contains 16 residues. V shed 2 bases, J shed 11 bases, and the junction held 17 bases outside the gene matches. CDR1 and CDR2 from the germline V gene are MNHNY and SVGAGI (reference sequence). The CDR3 region is CASSYPYTDRVSVAFF. CDR3 DNA sequence: TGTGCCAGCAGTTACCCATACACCGACAGGGTGAGCGTGGCTTTCTTT.